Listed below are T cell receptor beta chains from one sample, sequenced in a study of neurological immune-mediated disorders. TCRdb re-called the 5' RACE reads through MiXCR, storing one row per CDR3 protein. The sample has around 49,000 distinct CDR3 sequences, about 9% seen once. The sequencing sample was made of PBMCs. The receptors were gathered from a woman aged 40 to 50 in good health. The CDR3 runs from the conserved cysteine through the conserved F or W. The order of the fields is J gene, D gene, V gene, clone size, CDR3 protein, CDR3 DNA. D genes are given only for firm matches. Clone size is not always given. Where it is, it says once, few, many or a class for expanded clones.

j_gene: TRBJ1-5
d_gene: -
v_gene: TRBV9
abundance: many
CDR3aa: CASSVAGAGQPQHF
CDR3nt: TGTGCCAGCAGCGTAGCAGGGGCTGGGCAGCCCCAGCATTTT

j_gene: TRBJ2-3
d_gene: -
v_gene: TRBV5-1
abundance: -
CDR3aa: CTSRYEEAATQYF
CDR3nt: TGCACCAGCAGATATGAGGAGGCGGCTACGCAGTATTTT

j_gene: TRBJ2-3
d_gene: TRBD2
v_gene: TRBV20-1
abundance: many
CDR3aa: CSAIGTSGIGDTQYF
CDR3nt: TGCAGTGCTATAGGGACTAGCGGGATTGGAGATACGCAGTATTTT

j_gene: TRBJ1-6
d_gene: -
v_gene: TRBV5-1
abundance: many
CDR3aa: CASSWGASYNSPLHF
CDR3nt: TGCGCCAGCAGTTGGGGTGCCTCCTATAATTCACCCCTCCACTTT

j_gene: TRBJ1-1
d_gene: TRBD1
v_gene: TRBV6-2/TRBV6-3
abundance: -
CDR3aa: CASIKTGRPEAFF
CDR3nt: TGTGCCAGCATTAAGACAGGGCGGCCTGAAGCTTTCTTT

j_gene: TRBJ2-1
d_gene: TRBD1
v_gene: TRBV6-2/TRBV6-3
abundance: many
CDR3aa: CASSRTGAASYNEQFF
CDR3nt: TGTGCCAGCAGCAGAACAGGGGCGGCCTCCTACAATGAGCAGTTCTTC

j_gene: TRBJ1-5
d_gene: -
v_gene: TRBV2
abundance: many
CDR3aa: CASSDLVADQPQHF
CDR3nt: TGTGCCAGCAGTGATTTGGTTGCCGATCAGCCCCAGCATTTT

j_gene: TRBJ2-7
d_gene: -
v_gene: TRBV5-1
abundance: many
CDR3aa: CASGFDRMVEQYF
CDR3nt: TGCGCCAGCGGTTTCGACAGGATGGTCGAGCAGTACTTC

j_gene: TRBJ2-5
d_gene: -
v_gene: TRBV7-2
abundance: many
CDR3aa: CASSLGGGGASRETQYF
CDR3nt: TGTGCCAGCAGCTTAGGGGGTGGGGGGGCGTCGAGAGAGACCCAGTACTTC

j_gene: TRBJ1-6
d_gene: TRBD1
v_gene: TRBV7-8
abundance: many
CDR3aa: CASRFTGGISNSPLHF
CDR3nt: TGTGCCAGCAGGTTTACAGGGGGGATAAGTAATTCACCCCTCCACTTT

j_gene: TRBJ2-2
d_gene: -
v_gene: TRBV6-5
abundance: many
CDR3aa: CASSYSTDPNTGELFF
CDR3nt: TGTGCCAGCAGTTACTCAACAGACCCGAACACCGGGGAGCTGTTTTTT

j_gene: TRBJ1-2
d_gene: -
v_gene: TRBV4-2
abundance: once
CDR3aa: CASSQGSTSAYGYTF
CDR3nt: TGTGCTAGCAGCCAAGGAAGCACGTCCGCCTATGGCTACACCTTC

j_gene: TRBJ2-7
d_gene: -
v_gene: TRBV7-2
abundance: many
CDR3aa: CASSPRLGYNSYEQYF
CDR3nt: TGTGCCAGCAGCCCGAGACTAGGGTACAACTCCTACGAGCAGTACTTC

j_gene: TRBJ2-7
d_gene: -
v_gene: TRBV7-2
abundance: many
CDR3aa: CASSLAGLAEISYEQYF
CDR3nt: TGTGCCAGCAGCTTAGCGGGTTTAGCGGAGATCTCCTACGAGCAGTACTTC

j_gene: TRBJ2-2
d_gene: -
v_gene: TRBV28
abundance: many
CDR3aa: CASVSGQNTGELFF
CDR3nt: TGTGCCAGCGTTTCGGGCCAGAACACCGGGGAGCTGTTTTTT

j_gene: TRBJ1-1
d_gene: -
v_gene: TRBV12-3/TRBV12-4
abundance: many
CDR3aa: CASSLLLGGTEAFF
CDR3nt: TGTGCCAGCAGTTTGTTACTTGGGGGGACTGAAGCTTTCTTT

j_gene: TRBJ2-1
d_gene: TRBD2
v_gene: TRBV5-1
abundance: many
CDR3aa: CASSWGLAVYNEQFF
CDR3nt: TGCGCCAGCAGCTGGGGACTAGCGGTATACAATGAGCAGTTCTTC

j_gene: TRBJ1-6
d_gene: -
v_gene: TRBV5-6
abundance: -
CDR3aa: CASSSVYRGSPLHF
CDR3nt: TGTGCCAGCAGCTCGGTATATAGGGGTTCACCCCTCCACTTT

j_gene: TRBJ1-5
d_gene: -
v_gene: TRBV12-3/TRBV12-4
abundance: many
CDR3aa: CASSLSSNQPQHF
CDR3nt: TGTGCCAGCAGTTTATCAAGCAATCAGCCCCAGCATTTT

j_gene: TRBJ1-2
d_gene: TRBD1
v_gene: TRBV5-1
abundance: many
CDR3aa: CASSPILGQGKVYTF
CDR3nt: TGCGCCAGCAGCCCGATACTGGGACAGGGCAAGGTCTACACCTTC

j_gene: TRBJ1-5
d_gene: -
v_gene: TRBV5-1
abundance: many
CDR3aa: CASSLEGHSNQPQHF
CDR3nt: TGCGCCAGCAGCTTGGAAGGGCATAGCAATCAGCCCCAGCATTTT

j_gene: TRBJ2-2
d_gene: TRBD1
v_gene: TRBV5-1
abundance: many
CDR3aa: CASSPGQSNTGELFF
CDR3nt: TGCGCCAGCAGCCCGGGACAGTCGAACACCGGGGAGCTGTTTTTT

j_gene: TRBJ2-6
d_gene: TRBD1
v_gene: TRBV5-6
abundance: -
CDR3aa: CASSHRDSLSGANVLTF
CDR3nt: TGTGCCAGCAGCCACCGGGACAGCCTCTCTGGGGCCAACGTCCTGACTTTC

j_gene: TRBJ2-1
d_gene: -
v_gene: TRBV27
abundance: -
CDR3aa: CASSPGGRNEQFF
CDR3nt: TGTGCCAGCAGTCCAGGGGGGCGGAATGAGCAGTTCTTC

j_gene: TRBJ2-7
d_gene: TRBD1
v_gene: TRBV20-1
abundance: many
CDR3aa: CSAPGQGETYEQYF
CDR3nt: TGCAGTGCCCCGGGACAGGGTGAGACCTACGAGCAGTACTTC

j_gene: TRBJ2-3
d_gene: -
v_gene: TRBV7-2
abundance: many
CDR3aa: CVRAPGNSTDTQYF
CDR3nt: TGTGTTAGAGCTCCAGGGAATAGCACAGATACGCAGTATTTT

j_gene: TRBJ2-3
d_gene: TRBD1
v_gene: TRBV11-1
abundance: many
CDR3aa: CASSPRRQGRTDTQYF
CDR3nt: TGTGCCAGCAGCCCCCGCCGACAGGGACGCACAGATACGCAGTATTTT

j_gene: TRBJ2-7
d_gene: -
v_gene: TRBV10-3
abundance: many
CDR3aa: CAISELGDHEQYF
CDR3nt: TGTGCCATCAGTGAGCTTGGGGACCACGAGCAGTACTTC

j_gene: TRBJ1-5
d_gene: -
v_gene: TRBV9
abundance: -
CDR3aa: CASSGGAPGQPQHF
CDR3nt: TGTGCCAGCAGCGGGGGGGCCCCAGGGCAGCCCCAGCATTTT

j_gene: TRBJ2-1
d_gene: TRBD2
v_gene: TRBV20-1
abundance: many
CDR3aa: CSAVGLAGADEQFF
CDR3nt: TGCAGTGCAGTTGGGCTAGCGGGAGCGGATGAGCAGTTCTTC

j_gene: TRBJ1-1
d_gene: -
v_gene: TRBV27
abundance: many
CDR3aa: CASNGQDSTEAFF
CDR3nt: TGTGCCAGCAACGGGCAGGACAGCACTGAAGCTTTCTTT

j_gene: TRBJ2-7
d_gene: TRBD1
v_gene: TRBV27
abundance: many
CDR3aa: CASSKRGTGGPLEQYF
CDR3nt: TGTGCCAGCAGTAAGAGAGGGACAGGGGGCCCCTTGGAGCAGTACTTC

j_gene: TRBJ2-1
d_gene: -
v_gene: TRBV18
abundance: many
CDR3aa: CASSRGQGMVSGSSYNEQFF
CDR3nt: TGTGCCAGCTCACGAGGACAGGGTATGGTAAGCGGGAGCTCCTACAATGAGCAGTTCTTC

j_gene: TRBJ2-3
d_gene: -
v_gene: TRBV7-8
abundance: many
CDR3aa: CASSEGQKPDTQYF
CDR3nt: TGTGCCAGCAGCGAAGGACAGAAACCAGATACGCAGTATTTT

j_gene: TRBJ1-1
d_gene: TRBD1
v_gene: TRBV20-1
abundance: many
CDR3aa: CSARDRGTTEAFF
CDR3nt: TGCAGTGCTAGGGACAGGGGGACCACTGAAGCTTTCTTT

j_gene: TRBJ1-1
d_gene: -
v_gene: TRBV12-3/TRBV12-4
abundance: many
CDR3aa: CASSWIVNTEAFF
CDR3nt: TGTGCCAGCAGTTGGATAGTGAACACTGAAGCTTTCTTT

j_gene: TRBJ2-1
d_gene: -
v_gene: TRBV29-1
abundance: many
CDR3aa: CSVDLGHEQFF
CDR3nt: TGCAGCGTTGACCTAGGGCATGAGCAGTTCTTC

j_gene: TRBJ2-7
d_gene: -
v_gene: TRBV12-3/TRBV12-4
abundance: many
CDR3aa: CASSSQGTRGEQYF
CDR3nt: TGTGCCAGCAGCTCTCAGGGCACCCGGGGCGAGCAGTACTTC

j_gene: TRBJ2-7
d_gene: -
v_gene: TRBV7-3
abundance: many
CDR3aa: CASSLIGPRGTYEQYF
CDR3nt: TGTGCCAGCAGCTTAATTGGGCCACGAGGGACCTACGAGCAGTACTTC

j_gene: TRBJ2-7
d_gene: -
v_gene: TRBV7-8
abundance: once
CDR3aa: CVSSLGYNRDDYEQYF
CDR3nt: TGTGTCAGCAGCTTAGGTTATAACAGGGACGACTACGAGCAGTACTTC

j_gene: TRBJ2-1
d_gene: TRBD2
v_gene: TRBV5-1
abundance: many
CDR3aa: CASSFGSGNYNEQFF
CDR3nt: TGCGCCAGCAGCTTCGGGAGCGGGAATTACAATGAGCAGTTCTTC

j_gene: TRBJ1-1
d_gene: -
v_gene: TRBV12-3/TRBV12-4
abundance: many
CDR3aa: CASSLRGREAFF
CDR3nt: TGTGCCAGCAGTTTAAGAGGGAGAGAAGCTTTCTTT

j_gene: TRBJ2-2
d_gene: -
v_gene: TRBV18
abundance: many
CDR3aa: CASSPSRSNTGELFF
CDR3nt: TGTGCCAGCTCTCCTAGCCGTTCGAACACCGGGGAGCTGTTTTTT

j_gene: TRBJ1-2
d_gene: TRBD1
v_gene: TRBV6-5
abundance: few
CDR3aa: CASSSREGASGYTF
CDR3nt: TGTGCCAGCAGTTCCCGGGAGGGGGCGAGTGGCTACACCTTC

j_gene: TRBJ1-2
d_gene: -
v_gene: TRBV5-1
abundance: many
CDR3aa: CASSLEGDYGYTF
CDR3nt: TGCGCCAGCAGCTTGGAGGGTGACTATGGCTACACCTTC

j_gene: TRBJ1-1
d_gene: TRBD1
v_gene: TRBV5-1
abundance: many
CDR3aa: CASSSRTGAMNTEAFF
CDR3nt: TGCGCCAGCAGCTCGAGGACAGGGGCCATGAACACTGAAGCTTTCTTT

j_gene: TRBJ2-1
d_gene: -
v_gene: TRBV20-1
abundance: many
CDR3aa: CSANKGARREFAYNEQFF
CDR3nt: TGCAGTGCTAATAAGGGGGCGCGGCGGGAGTTCGCCTACAATGAGCAGTTCTTC

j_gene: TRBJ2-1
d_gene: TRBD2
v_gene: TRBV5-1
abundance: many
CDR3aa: CASSNLAGSSYNEQFF
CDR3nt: TGCGCCAGCAGCAACTTAGCGGGGAGCTCCTACAATGAGCAGTTCTTC

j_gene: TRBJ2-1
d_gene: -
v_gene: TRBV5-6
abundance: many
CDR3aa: CASSLGGDGSYNEQFF
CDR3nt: TGTGCCAGCAGCTTGGGGGGTGACGGCTCCTACAATGAGCAGTTCTTC

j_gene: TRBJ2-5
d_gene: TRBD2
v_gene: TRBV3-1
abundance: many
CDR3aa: CASSQDSGGTQETQYF
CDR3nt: TGTGCCAGCAGCCAAGATAGCGGGGGAACCCAAGAGACCCAGTACTTC

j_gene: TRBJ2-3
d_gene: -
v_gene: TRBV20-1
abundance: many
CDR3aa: CSARRSAGATDTQYF
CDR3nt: TGCAGTGCTAGAAGGTCTGCGGGGGCCACAGATACGCAGTATTTT

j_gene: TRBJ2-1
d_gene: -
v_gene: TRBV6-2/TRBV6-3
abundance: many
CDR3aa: CASSSETGSSYNEQFF
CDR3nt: TGTGCCAGCAGTTCCGAGACTGGGAGCTCCTACAATGAGCAGTTCTTC

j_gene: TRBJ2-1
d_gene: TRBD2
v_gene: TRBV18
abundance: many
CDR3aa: CASSLGLVEQFF
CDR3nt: TGTGCCAGCTCCCTGGGACTAGTTGAGCAGTTCTTC

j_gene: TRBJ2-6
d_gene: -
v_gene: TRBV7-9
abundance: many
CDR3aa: CASSLLVGDPGANVLTF
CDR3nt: TGTGCCAGCAGCTTATTAGTTGGGGACCCTGGGGCCAACGTCCTGACTTTC

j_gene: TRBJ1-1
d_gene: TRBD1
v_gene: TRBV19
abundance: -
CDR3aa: CASTPGQQNTEAFF
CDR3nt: TGTGCCAGTACTCCGGGACAGCAGAACACTGAAGCTTTCTTT

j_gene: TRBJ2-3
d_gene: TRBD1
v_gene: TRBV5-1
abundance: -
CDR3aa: CASAGTGGTDTQYF
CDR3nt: TGCGCCAGCGCCGGGACAGGGGGCACAGATACACAGTATTTT

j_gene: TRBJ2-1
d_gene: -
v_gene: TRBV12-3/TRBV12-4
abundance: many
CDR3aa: CASSLRTGVNEQFF
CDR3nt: TGTGCCAGCAGTTTACGGACTGGGGTCAATGAGCAGTTCTTC

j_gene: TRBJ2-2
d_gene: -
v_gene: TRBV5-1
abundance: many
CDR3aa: CASSLSRGRTGELFF
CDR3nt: TGCGCCAGCAGCTTGTCCAGGGGTAGGACCGGGGAGCTGTTTTTT

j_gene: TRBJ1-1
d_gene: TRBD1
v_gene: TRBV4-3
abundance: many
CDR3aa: CASSQGGGQGTEAFF
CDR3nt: TGCGCCAGCAGCCAAGGAGGAGGACAGGGCACTGAAGCTTTCTTT

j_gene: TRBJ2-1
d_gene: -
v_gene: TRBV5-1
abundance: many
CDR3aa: CASSAGTMYNEQFF
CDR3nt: TGCGCCAGCAGCGCCGGGACAATGTACAATGAGCAGTTCTTC